What follows is one T cell receptor beta chain and its context. The antigen it binds to is not known. Per-nucleotide qualities are absent, and no much larger clonotype sits a single base away. At one collaborating source in Seattle, patients were enrolled during active infection and were followed longitudinally through the course of disease. The collaborating institutions used their own protocols to collect whole blood in K2EDTA tubes. Collaborator samples were shipped for TCRbeta analysis as frozen whole blood, isolated PBMCs, or DNA extracted from either sample type. This entry is derived from a study of blood T cell repertoires in COVID-19 (dated by TCRdb to 2018 to 2021). At the level of the whole study: Samples from collaborators originated in the United States, Italy and Spain and spanned both the acute and convalescent phases of COVID-19. Samples came from the ongoing ImmuneRACE study (first 160 participants) plus 1,254 subjects from 6 global collaborators. The repertoires were made available in a free public database intended to serve as a resource for research on the immune response to SARS-CoV-2. Subjects who had been exposed to COVID-19, were actively infected with it, or had recovered from it provided the deeply sampled blood TCRbeta repertoires that made up the dataset. The material from the prospective study consisted of cDNA or gDNA derived from T cells, B-cell-depleted T cells, or PBMCs. Nearly every sample came with metadata listing a de-identified subject ID, COVID-19 status, age in years and sex. Where HLA class I and class II types were available, the types were taken from metadata supplied by the sample provider, not from assay-based typing. What the research found in general, with its limitations: The quantity of clinical and demographic metadata differed by source and by participant and was supplied without curation.

According to the germline V gene, CDR1 reads KGHSH and CDR2 reads LQKENI. The V end gives up 0 bases and the J end 1 base, leaving 5 bases in the junction not matched to a gene. From the cysteine up to the phenylalanine, the CDR3 has a length of 17 residues. The retained sequence is limited to the CDR3, 51 bases, with the frame set at the first base. The immunoSEQ Assay, a bias-controlled multiplex PCR, was used to amplify TCRbeta CDR3 regions from genomic DNA. Turning to the authors' computational methods: Within the assay, amplification of reference gene primers was used to estimate how many nucleated cells each sample contained. To quantify the absolute abundance of each unique TCRbeta CDR3 rearrangement, sequence reads were collapsed and filtered. For each sample, productive Simpson clonality was calculated as the square root of Simpson's diversity index over productive rearrangements. TCRdb retrieved this table from immuneACCESS and kept in-frame rearrangements only. Not all clones are present; in checked studies, unresolved V genes account for under half, and no reason is known for the remainder. V, J and clone size reflect that table, while D and trimming were determined from the DNA. The sample table lists about 340,000 clones, approximately 86% of them with a count of one. Roughly 7.1% of the sample belongs to the ten largest clones.

Sample: peripheral blood. This receptor was taken from a woman aged 55-70 years with COVID-19, enrolled during active disease. The chain was built from TRBV18 and TRBJ1-1, with TRBD1 identical over 10 junction bases. CDR3 region: CASSPPWGTGANTEAFF. Read as DNA, the sequence is TGTGCCAGCTCACCACCGTGGGGGACAGGGGCGAACACTGAAGCTTTCTTT.